Presented here are 15 T cell receptor beta chains from one specimen sequenced in a study of blood T cells in healthy people across ages. Next came a second PCR, run for about 7 to 12 cycles, which used a sample-barcoded 5' primer along with a J-beta primer mix. TCRdb ran MiXCR on the 5' RACE reads and lists one entry per CDR3 protein. The sample has 1.5 million to 2 million distinct CDR3 sequences, 49% seen once. The material sequenced was blood. These receptors all stem from a woman between 35 and 50 years old in good health.

The J gene is TRBJ2-1, the V gene TRBV20-1; 7 bases are a match to TRBD2. Unmatched junction bases numbered 13, after V lost 6 bases and J lost 8 bases. The germline V gene has CDR1 DFQATT and CDR2 SNEGSKA (reference sequence). This CDR3 has 14 residues. The CDR3 spells CSALPPGGYDEQFF. CDR3 DNA: TGCAGTGCGCTCCCTCCCGGGGGGTACGATGAGCAGTTCTTC.

This clonotype turned up a few times. The chain combines TRBV28 with TRBJ2-3; D is possibly TRBD1 (6 bases). Germline V CDR1 and CDR2: MDHEN, SYDVKM. V lost 6 bases and J 4 bases, leaving 17 bases between the germline ends. CDR3 length: 15 amino acids. The CDR3 DNA is TGTGCCAGCAGAGGCCAACAGGGCCTCGCAGATACGCAGTATTTT. Protein product: CASRGQQGLADTQYF.

The sample holds a few counts of this clonotype. The chain carries TRBV29-1 and TRBJ2-3; 10 bases line up with TRBD2. CDR3 size: 12 residues. CDR1 and CDR2 (germline): SQVTM, ANQGSEA. The trim removed 7 bases at V and 5 bases at J, leaving 3 bases unmatched. CDR3 sequence reads: CSGRTSGDTQYF. CDR3 DNA sequence: TGCAGCGGAAGGACTAGCGGAGATACGCAGTATTTT.

The V and J genes are TRBV6-6 and TRBJ2-1; TRBD1 matches at 8 bases. The end of the DNA is better explained by TRBJ2-7, so the J call may be wrong. CDR1 and CDR2 (germline): MNHNY, SVGAGI (reference sequence). The CDR3 has 15 residues. The CDR3 DNA reads as TGTGCCAGCAGTTATACGACAGGGGCCCTGTCTGAGCAGTACTTC. Its protein is CASSYTTGALSEQYF.

The CDR3 region has the DNA TGTGCCAGCAGATCGACAGGGAGTCCCTACGAGCAGTACTTC. This sequence encodes CASRSTGSPYEQYF. This chain links TRBV6-5 with TRBJ2-7; 7 positions match TRBD1. Germline-derived CDR1 and CDR2 are MNHEY and SVGAGI. This CDR3 comprises 14 residues. The junction had 7 bases not matched to a gene; V was cut back by 6 bases and J by 2 bases.

This chain links TRBV4-1 with TRBJ1-4, with TRBD1 identical over 10 bases. V lost 1 base and J lost 4; bases outside the gene matches: 3. CDR3 length: 16 residues. Per the germline V gene, CDR1 is MGHRA and CDR2 is YSYEKL. The CDR3 sequence: CASSQVGTGVNEKLFF. The CDR3 DNA reads TGCGCCAGCAGCCAAGTTGGGACAGGGGTTAATGAAAAACTGTTTTTT.

This clonotype was seen more than once but under ten times. The rearrangement uses TRBV25-1 and TRBJ2-6, with a possible D match to TRBD2 (6 bases). Germline loops: CDR1 MGHDK, CDR2 SYGVNS. V was shortened by 5 bases and J by 2 bases, with 13 bases between the two germline ends. The CDR3 length is 16 residues. CDR3 in amino acids: CASSPRRGAGANVLTF. The CDR3 DNA is TGTGCCAGCAGTCCCCGTCGCGGGGCTGGGGCCAACGTCCTGACTTTC.

This chain connects TRBV20-1 to TRBJ1-5; 7 bases line up with TRBD1. With 3 bases clipped from V and 0 bases from J, the junction kept 5 bases outside the gene matches. CDR1 is DFQATT, CDR2 SNEGSKA, per germline (reference sequence). The CDR3 extends over 15 amino acids. CDR3 DNA: TGCAGTGCTAGCCGGGACAGTTTTAGCAATCAGCCCCAGCATTTT. This sequence encodes CSASRDSFSNQPQHF.

The chain recombines TRBV6-5 with TRBJ2-2, with a weak D call TRBD2 (6 bases). The CDR3 consists of 15 residues. Germline V CDR1 and CDR2: MNHEY, SVGAGI. The germline V and J ends were trimmed by 10 bases and 0 bases, with 15 bases remaining between them. In DNA, the CDR3 is TGTGCCATCCGACCTAGCGCGTCGAACACCGGGGAGCTGTTTTTT. The encoded protein is CAIRPSASNTGELFF.

This clonotype was recorded only once. The CDR3 bases are TGCGCCAGCAGCCAAGTTTATCCGGGACAGGGCTTTAACTATGGCTACACCTTC. It translates to CASSQVYPGQGFNYGYTF. V gene TRBV4-3 combines with J gene TRBJ1-2; 9 nucleotides match TRBD1. This CDR3 spans 18 amino acids. Germline lookup yields CDR1 LGHNA and CDR2 YSLEER. V was clipped by 1 base and J by 1 base; unmatched bases: 10.

V is TRBV7-2 and J is TRBJ2-2; D not certain. Germline loops: CDR1 SGHTA, CDR2 FQGNSA. Trimming took off 2 bases at V and 0 bases at J, with 4 bases between the two ends. The CDR3 covers 14 residues. CDR3 DNA sequence: TGTGCCAGCAGCTTACTTCCGAACACCGGGGAGCTGTTTTTT. It codes for CASSLLPNTGELFF. Filled out from reference TRBV7-2 and TRBJ2-2, the complete variable domain reads GAGVSQSPSNKVTEKGKDVELRCDPISGHTALYWYRQSLGQGLEFLIYFQGNSAPDKSGLPSDRFSAERTGGSVSTLTIQRTQQEDSAVYLCASSLLPNTGELFFGEGSRLTVL.

The V gene is TRBV7-9, the J gene TRBJ1-1; D not resolved. CDR3 length: 14 amino acids. CDR1 SEHNR and CDR2 FQNEAQ come from the germline V gene (reference sequence). Trimming shortened V by 7 bases and J by 1 base, and 13 bases separated the two germline ends. CDR3 residues: CASTPMEGNTEAFF. The CDR3 region has the DNA TGTGCCAGCACCCCGATGGAGGGGAACACTGAAGCTTTCTTT.

About this clonotype itself: One end of the junction fails to match germline, which may point to a read error. This rearrangement joins TRBV11-2 to TRBJ2-3, with 7 bases matching TRBD2. Germline V gene data show CDR1 as SGHAT and CDR2 as FQNNGV. The CDR3 loop spans 16 amino acids. This chain's CDR3 is CASSLWGGSGTDTQYF. The CDR3 coding sequence is TGTGCCAGTAGCTTGTGGGGGGGTTCCGGCACAGATACGCAGTATTTT. Full variable domain (outside the CDR3, taken from reference TRBV11-2 and TRBJ2-3): EAGVAQSPRYKIIEKRQSVAFWCNPISGHATLYWYQQILGQGPKLLIQFQNNGVVDDSQLPKDRFSAERLKGVDSTLKIQPAKLEDSAVYLCASSLWGGSGTDTQYFGPGTRLTVL.

This clonotype was counted a single time. The V gene is TRBV6-2 or TRBV6-3, the J gene TRBJ2-1; tentative D call: TRBD2 (7 bases). Germline lookup yields CDR1 MNHEY and CDR2 SVGEGT. The CDR3 runs 14 residues. Trimming removed 8 bases from V and 6 bases from J, with 17 bases in between. The CDR3 sequence is CASARGGASNEQFF. Here the CDR3 DNA reads TGTGCCAGCGCCAGAGGGGGGGCGAGCAATGAGCAGTTCTTC.

V usage is TRBV28 and J usage is TRBJ2-1; D is unresolved. The DNA end is a closer match to TRBJ2-7, so the J assignment may be wrong. The CDR3 contains 14 residues. Germline lookup yields CDR1 MDHEN and CDR2 SYDVKM. The CDR3 DNA follows: TGTGCCAGCAGTTTGCCTACAGATTACAATGAGCAGTACTTC. Its translation: CASSLPTDYNEQYF.